These 12 T cell receptor beta chains were all obtained from the same sample, sequenced in a study of control samples from healthy donors and cancer patients. Clones were sequenced by immunoSEQ multiplex PCR, and TCRdb holds only the in-frame ones, with some missing. Counted here are tens of thousands of clones, over 65% occurring once; the ten biggest clones make up roughly 44%. Sample: blood. The source is a man aged 55 to 70 in good health.

The CDR3 nucleotides are TGTGCCAGCAAGGAGACAGGGGACCAGCCCCAGCATTTT. Translating gives CASKETGDQPQHF. J is TRBJ1-5 and V is TRBV6-5; 8 bases are shared with TRBD1. Germline V CDR1 and CDR2: MNHEY, SVGAGI. With 7 bases clipped from V and 7 bases from J, the junction kept 6 bases outside the gene matches. The CDR3 runs 13 residues.

The rearrangement joins TRBV5-6 to TRBJ1-1; 7 bases map to TRBD1. J was trimmed by 5 bases and V by 4 bases; bases with no gene match: 11. Looked up from germline, CDR1 is SGHDT and CDR2 is YYEEEE. This CDR3 region has 15 residues. CDR3 amino acids: CASSPLTGTLTEAFF. CDR3 sequence (DNA): TGTGCCAGCAGCCCTTTGACAGGGACGTTAACTGAAGCTTTCTTT. Full variable domain (outside the CDR3, taken from reference TRBV5-6 and TRBJ1-1): DAGVTQSPTHLIKTRGQQVTLRCSPKSGHDTVSWYQQALGQGPQFIFQYYEEEERQRGNFPDRFSGHQFPNYSSELNVNALLLGDSALYLCASSPLTGTLTEAFFGQGTRLTVV.

The chain couples TRBV9 to TRBJ2-2; a possible D gene is TRBD1 (6 bases). CDR1 SGDLS and CDR2 YYNGEE come from the germline V gene. The CDR3 spans 16 residues. Trimming removed 0 bases from V and 0 bases from J, with 9 bases in between. The CDR3 region has the DNA TGTGCCAGCAGCGTAGGCCAGGGGCCGAACACCGGGGAGCTGTTTTTT. This translates into CASSVGQGPNTGELFF.

The chain has TRBV7-3 and TRBJ2-7; 10 nucleotides align to TRBD1. Germline CDR1 and CDR2: SGHTA and FQGTGA. There are 15 residues in the CDR3. V was clipped by 4 bases and J by 6 bases; unmatched bases: 9. The CDR3 DNA reads as TGTGCCAGCAGCTCCACGGGACAGGGGATAACCGAGCAGTACTTC. Protein: CASSSTGQGITEQYF.

The chain joins TRBV5-6 to TRBJ1-2; D is unclear. V lost 1 base and J lost 8, with 15 bases in between. Germline V gene lookup returns CDR1 SGHDT and CDR2 YYEEEE. CDR3 length equals 14 residues. The CDR3 coding sequence is TGTGCCAGCAGCTTGTGGTCGGCCACGGGGGGCTACACCTTC. Translating gives CASSLWSATGGYTF.

The chain recombines TRBV5-3 with TRBJ2-1; perhaps TRBD2 as D (5 bases). TRBV5-3 is classed as an ORF, of uncertain function. This CDR3 spans 18 amino acids. V was pared by 3 bases and J by 3 bases, with 22 bases between. The CDR3 is CARSSRESRQCHYNEQFF. The CDR3 nucleotides are TGTGCCAGAAGCTCGAGGGAGAGCCGTCAATGTCACTACAATGAGCAGTTCTTC.

J is TRBJ2-1 and V is TRBV5-5; D not resolved. The CDR3 spans 15 residues. Trimming took 0 bases from V and 6 from J, leaving 13 bases between them. The germline gives CDR1 SGHKS, CDR2 YYEKEE (reference sequence). CDR3: CASSLDPGYGNEQFF. The CDR3 DNA sequence: TGTGCCAGCAGCTTGGACCCGGGCTATGGCAATGAGCAGTTCTTC.

The chain combines TRBV7-9 with TRBJ2-1, with D perhaps matching TRBD2 (7 bases). Germline CDR1 is SEHNR and CDR2 is FQNEAQ (reference sequence). There are 18 residues in the CDR3. Trimming left V 4 bases short and J 2 bases short, with 21 bases between. This CDR3 is CASSSRGKGEGPYNEQFF. CDR3 DNA sequence: TGTGCCAGCAGCTCCAGGGGTAAGGGGGAGGGCCCCTACAATGAGCAGTTCTTC. The variable domain in full, with the rest retrieved from reference TRBV7-9 and TRBJ2-1, is DTGVSQNPRHKITKRGQNVTFRCDPISEHNRLYWYRQTLGQGPEFLTYFQNEAQLEKSRLLSDRFSAERPKGSFSTLEIQRTEQGDSAMYLCASSSRGKGEGPYNEQFFGPGTRLTVL.

A few counts support this clone. The gene calls are TRBV6-5 and TRBJ2-2, with 15 positions matching TRBD2. The V and J ends lost 4 bases and 7 bases, in that order; junction bases with no gene match: 4. There are 16 residues in the CDR3. Germline lookup yields CDR1 MNHEY and CDR2 SVGAGI. As DNA, the CDR3 is TGTGCCAGCAGTTCGGGACTAGCGGGGGGCGTCGGGGAGCTGTTTTTT. Its translation is CASSSGLAGGVGELFF.

V usage is TRBV7-9 and J usage is TRBJ2-6; D may be TRBD1 (6 bases). The CDR3 covers 15 residues. Deletions cut 5 bases from V and 1 base from J, with 9 bases between. CDR1 is SEHNR and CDR2 is FQNEAQ in the germline V gene (reference sequence). The CDR3 DNA sequence: TGTGCCAGCAGCAAAACAGGGTCTGGGGCCAACGTCCTGACTTTC. Translated, it gives CASSKTGSGANVLTF.

V gene TRBV29-1 combines with J gene TRBJ1-2, with D possibly being TRBD1 (5 bases). Trimming stripped 7 bases from V and 5 bases from J, with 14 bases between. The CDR3 runs 12 residues. Germline V gives CDR1 SQVTM, CDR2 ANQGSEA. The CDR3 is CSGGREGYGYTF. CDR3 nucleotide sequence: TGCAGCGGGGGACGGGAAGGGTATGGCTACACCTTC. The variable domain in full, completed from reference TRBV29-1 and TRBJ1-2, reads SAVISQKPSRDICQRGTSLTIQCQVDSQVTMMFWYRQQPGQSLTLIATANQGSEATYESGFVIDKFPISRPNLTFSTLTVSNMSPEDSSIYLCSGGREGYGYTFGSGTRLTVV.

The chain joins TRBV7-9 to TRBJ1-1; D might be TRBD1 (5 bases). CDR1 and CDR2 from the germline V gene are SEHNR and FQNEAQ (reference sequence). The ends were cut back, 5 bases at V and 4 bases at J, with 17 bases in the middle. CDR3 length: 15 residues. The CDR3 sequence: CASSRDGAGGTEAFF. The CDR3 region has the DNA TGTGCCAGCAGCAGAGATGGGGCAGGCGGCACTGAAGCTTTCTTT.